These 31 T cell receptor beta chains originate from one sample sequenced in a study of beta chain features in type 1 diabetes. The study's findings and limits: All four CD4+ subsets of Type 1 diabetes patients contained TCRB CDR3s that were moderately but significantly shorter.

The investigators reverse transcribed all of the isolated RNA, so they sequenced expressed TCRB transcripts. The assay was immunoSEQ multiplex PCR, and TCRdb's table has in-frame clones only and misses some. The sample lists more than 300,000 clones, around 9% occurring once. The antigens of these receptors remain unknown. Sequenced material: central memory CD4+ T cells from blood. The receptors were gathered from a man younger than 45 with type 1 diabetes.

The rearrangement uses TRBV28 and TRBJ1-5; D uncertain. There are 12 residues in the CDR3. The germline V gene encodes CDR1 MDHEN and CDR2 SYDVKM. V gave up 5 bases and J gave up 9 bases, with 11 bases separating them. The CDR3 DNA sequence: TGTGCCAGCAGTCTCGATCTATCGCCCCAGCATTTT. Protein sequence: CASSLDLSPQHF.

This clone occurred a few times. The J gene is TRBJ1-2, the V gene TRBV5-6; a weak D match, TRBD1 (5 bases). The ends were cut back, 2 bases at V and 4 bases at J, with 6 bases in the middle. The CDR3 runs 12 residues. Germline CDR1 and CDR2: SGHDT and YYEEEE. CDR3 nucleotide sequence: TGTGCCAGCAGCTTCGACAGCTATGGCTACACCTTC. Its protein is CASSFDSYGYTF.

This clone was found a few times. The V and J genes are TRBV11-2 and TRBJ2-1; D is unresolved. Per germline, CDR1 SGHAT and CDR2 FQNNGV. CDR3 length: 16 amino acids. Trimming left V 4 bases short and J 10 bases short, with 23 bases between. CDR3 sequence: CASSSQFQGTMREQFF. The DNA of the CDR3 is TGTGCCAGCAGCTCGCAATTTCAAGGAACAATGAGGGAGCAGTTCTTC.

This clone was detected only a few times. The chain employs TRBV19 and TRBJ1-1; tentative D call: TRBD1 (6 bases). The CDR3 is made up of 13 amino acids. Germline loops: CDR1 LNHDA, CDR2 SQIVND (reference sequence). Deletions cut 7 bases from V and 0 bases from J, with 9 bases between. The CDR3, as DNA: TGTGCCAGTACAGGGGCTATGAACACTGAAGCTTTCTTT. Translating gives CASTGAMNTEAFF.

Note on this clone: In the same sample, other DNA sequences code for this CDR3. The chain recombines TRBV29-1 with TRBJ1-4; no firm D call. Germline V CDR1 and CDR2: SQVTM, ANQGSEA. V lost 7 bases and J lost 5, with 5 bases in between. The CDR3 totals 10 residues. The CDR3 sequence is CSALNEKLFF. CDR3 nucleotides: TGCAGCGCACTCAATGAAAAACTGTTTTTT.

The chain's CDR3 is CAFAGVGETQYF. The CDR3 DNA follows: TGTGCCTTCGCGGGGGTCGGAGAGACCCAGTACTTC. The V and J genes are TRBV30 and TRBJ2-5, with 7 positions matching TRBD2. Germline values: CDR1 GTSNPN, CDR2 SVGIG (reference sequence). The CDR3 consists of 12 residues. V shed 7 bases, J shed 4 bases, and the junction held 6 bases outside the gene matches.

This clone was recorded many times. This CDR3 is CASSPNAGAIYNEQFF. The DNA for the CDR3 is TGCGCCAGCAGCCCAAATGCGGGGGCGATCTACAATGAGCAGTTCTTC. The chain is built from TRBV5-1 and TRBJ2-1; tentative D call: TRBD2 (7 bases). Germline V gene sequence: CDR1 SGHRS, CDR2 YFSETQ. Trimming took 4 bases from V and 3 from J, leaving 17 bases between them. The CDR3 is 16 amino acids.

This clone occurred a few times. The rearrangement links TRBV5-4 to TRBJ2-1, with D possibly matching TRBD1 (5 bases). V dropped 4 bases and J dropped 4 bases, with 15 bases sitting between them. The CDR3 totals 15 residues. Germline V gene data show CDR1 as SGHNT and CDR2 as YYREEE (reference sequence). The CDR3 reads CASSADTQIYNEQFF. Here the CDR3 DNA reads TGTGCCAGCAGCGCGGACACACAAATATACAATGAGCAGTTCTTC.

This clone was seen a handful of times. The chain uses TRBV7-2 and TRBJ2-3; maybe TRBD2 (5 bases). The CDR3 totals 14 residues. Germline assignment: CDR1 SGHTA and CDR2 FQGNSA. The V end lost 10 bases, the J end lost 0 bases, and 14 bases lay between the germline ends. The CDR3 loop reads CATASGPSTDTQYF. CDR3 coding DNA: TGTGCCACCGCCAGCGGTCCCAGCACAGATACGCAGTATTTT.

The chain uses TRBV6-1 and TRBJ1-4; maybe TRBD1 (6 bases). This CDR3 spans 14 amino acids. V was shortened by 6 bases and J by 8 bases, with 16 bases between the two germline ends. From germline, CDR1 is MNHNS and CDR2 SASEGT. CDR3 sequence reads: CASRATGSSEKLFF. The DNA for the CDR3 is TGTGCCAGCAGGGCAACAGGGTCGAGCGAAAAACTGTTTTTT.

The chain recombines TRBV25-1 with TRBJ1-5; possibly TRBD1 for D (6 bases). CDR3 length: 14 residues. Germline CDR1 is MGHDK and CDR2 is SYGVNS. V lost 8 bases, J lost 2 bases, and 13 bases lay in between. CDR3 loop: CASAQGLGNQPQHF. The CDR3, as DNA: TGTGCCAGCGCGCAGGGGTTGGGCAATCAGCCCCAGCATTTT.

This clone was counted only a few times. Other DNA sequences in this specimen translate into the identical CDR3. V is TRBV6-5 and J is TRBJ1-3; D gene unclear. V gave up 4 bases and J gave up 3 bases, with 13 bases separating them. This CDR3 has 15 amino acids. The germline V gene has CDR1 MNHEY and CDR2 SVGAGI. The CDR3 is CASSLAPGSGNTIYF. The DNA of the CDR3 is TGTGCCAGCAGTTTGGCCCCGGGAAGTGGAAACACCATATATTTT.

The genes are TRBV5-1 and TRBJ2-5; 10 bases match TRBD1. Germline CDR1 reads SGHRS; CDR2 reads YFSETQ. Trimming removed 4 bases from V and 5 bases from J; junction bases left unmatched: 8. The CDR3 length is 15 residues. The CDR3 is CASSEAGQGSETQYF. CDR3 sequence (DNA): TGCGCCAGCAGCGAGGCGGGACAGGGGAGTGAGACCCAGTACTTC. The full variable domain, completed using reference TRBV5-1 and TRBJ2-5, is KAGVTQTPRYLIKTRGQQVTLSCSPISGHRSVSWYQQTPGQGLQFLFEYFSETQRNKGNFPGRFSGRQFSNSRSEMNVSTLELGDSALYLCASSEAGQGSETQYFGPGTRLLVL.

This clone was counted only a few times. The chain uses TRBV2 and TRBJ2-3; 11 bases are shared with TRBD1. Germline CDR1 SNHLY, CDR2 FYNNEI. CDR3 size: 14 residues. V lost 6 bases, J lost 6 bases, and 5 bases stayed unmatched. CDR3 DNA sequence: TGTGCCAGCAGACCGGGACAGGGGGTCGATACGCAGTATTTT. Translation: CASRPGQGVDTQYF.

The gene calls are TRBV18 and TRBJ1-6; D is undetermined. From germline, CDR1 is KGHSH and CDR2 LQKENI. The CDR3 consists of 15 residues. V was clipped by 0 bases and J by 7 bases, with 10 bases between them. This chain's CDR3 is CASSPPPAYNSPLHF. The DNA for the CDR3 is TGTGCCAGCTCACCACCTCCAGCGTACAATTCACCCCTCCACTTT.

Many counts were recorded for this clone. One junction end disagrees with the germline gene, perhaps due to a read error. This chain connects TRBV28 to TRBJ2-1, with TRBD2 matching 12 bases. CDR1 and CDR2 from the germline V gene are MDHEN and SYDVKM. This CDR3 comprises 13 residues. The CDR3 sequence is CASLTSGGLKGVF. The CDR3 DNA sequence: TGTGCCAGCTTGACTAGCGGGGGCCTTAAGGGGGTCTTC.

The sample holds a few counts of this clone. The rearrangement joins TRBV2 to TRBJ1-1, with a possible D match to TRBD1 (6 bases). Germline V gene lookup returns CDR1 SNHLY and CDR2 FYNNEI. Trimming removed 4 bases at V and 1 base at J, with 10 bases between. The CDR3 extends over 14 amino acids. The CDR3 DNA reads as TGTGCCAGCAGTGGGGGGCTAAAGAACACTGAAGCTTTCTTT. Translating gives CASSGGLKNTEAFF.

This chain uses TRBV19 with TRBJ1-5; D remains ambiguous. The V end was cut by 0 bases, the J end by 2 bases, with 5 bases between. CDR1 is LNHDA and CDR2 is SQIVND in the germline V gene (reference sequence). The length of the CDR3 is 14 residues. The CDR3 DNA follows: TGTGCCAGTAGTATAGAAGAGGGCAATCAGCCCCAGCATTTT. Protein sequence: CASSIEEGNQPQHF.

This clone appeared many times. This sequence joins TRBV25-1 and TRBJ1-3; D is unclear. V was pared by 7 bases and J by 0 bases, with 10 bases between. Per the germline V gene, CDR1 is MGHDK and CDR2 is SYGVNS. The CDR3 sequence is 14 residues long. The CDR3 is CASKADHSGNTIYF. CDR3 sequence (DNA): TGTGCCAGCAAGGCAGATCACTCTGGAAACACCATATATTTT. Variable domain in full (rest from reference TRBV25-1 and TRBJ1-3): EADIYQTPRYLVIGTGKKITLECSQTMGHDKMYWYQQDPGMELHLIHYSYGVNSTEKGDLSSESTVSRIRTEHFPLTLESARPSHTSQYLCASKADHSGNTIYFGEGSWLTVV.

This clone occurred many times. V is TRBV11-2 and J is TRBJ2-3, with D possibly TRBD2 on 5 matching bases. In germline, CDR1 is SGHAT, CDR2 FQNNGV. Trimming left V 6 bases short and J 6 bases short, with 13 bases between. This CDR3 contains 13 residues. CDR3 bases: TGTGCCAGCAGGCGGGTATCTTTCGATACGCAGTATTTT. Residues: CASRRVSFDTQYF.

The chain joins TRBV7-2 to TRBJ2-7; 7 nucleotides line up with TRBD1. Germline CDR1 SGHTA, CDR2 FQGNSA. The CDR3 length is 14 residues. The ends lost 7 bases at V and 1 base at J; junction bases unmatched: 7. DNA of the CDR3: TGTGCCAGCACCGACCAGACAGGGTCCTACGAGCAGTACTTC. Protein product: CASTDQTGSYEQYF.

The chain links TRBV10-3 to TRBJ1-2; tentative D call: TRBD1 (6 bases). This CDR3 has 11 residues. The germline CDR1 and CDR2 sequences are ENHRY and SYGVKD. The V end lost 3 bases, the J end lost 8 bases, and 7 bases lay between the germline ends. DNA of the CDR3: TGTGCCATCAGTGAACAGGGAGGCTACACCTTC. Amino acids: CAISEQGGYTF.

This clone has at least ten counts. This chain joins TRBV19 and TRBJ2-2, with 8 bases aligning to TRBD1. V lost 4 bases to trimming and J lost 8 bases; unmatched junction nucleotides: 9. The CDR3 contains 15 residues. CDR1 LNHDA and CDR2 SQIVND come from the germline V gene (reference sequence). This CDR3 reads CASSRDRGSSGELFF. The CDR3 DNA reads TGTGCCAGTAGTAGAGACAGGGGATCAAGTGGGGAGCTGTTTTTT.

The gene calls are TRBV11-2 and TRBJ2-3, with TRBD2 identical over 9 bases. V gave up 1 base and J gave up 6 bases; unmatched junction bases: 5. The CDR3 contains 15 residues. Germline V gene sequence: CDR1 SGHAT, CDR2 FQNNGV. CDR3 region: CASSLGSGGSDTQYF. The DNA for the CDR3 is TGTGCCAGCAGCTTAGGTAGCGGGGGCTCGGATACGCAGTATTTT.

This clone has a handful of counts. The rearrangement uses TRBV25-1 and TRBJ1-4; D remains unclear. Trimming pared 5 bases from V and 2 bases from J, leaving 6 bases between. The CDR3 is made up of 13 amino acids. Germline values: CDR1 MGHDK, CDR2 SYGVNS. CDR3: CASSTWTNEKLFF. DNA of the CDR3: TGTGCCAGCAGTACCTGGACTAATGAAAAACTGTTTTTT.

The V call is TRBV5-8, the J call TRBJ2-5; unclear D gene. Trimming left V 0 bases short and J 10 bases short, with 19 bases between. Germline assignment: CDR1 SGHTS and CDR2 YDEGEE. The CDR3 totals 15 residues. The CDR3 here is CASSLGSGPVKDQYF. CDR3 nucleotide sequence: TGTGCCAGCAGCTTGGGGTCGGGCCCCGTAAAAGACCAGTACTTC.

This clone was counted a few times. The chain joins TRBV9 to TRBJ2-1; 10 nucleotides align to TRBD2. The germline V gene has CDR1 SGDLS and CDR2 YYNGEE. V shed 4 bases, J shed 6 bases, and the junction held 4 bases outside the gene matches. The CDR3 sequence is 14 residues long. As DNA, the CDR3 is TGTGCCAGCAGCACCGGACTAGCGGTCAATGAGCAGTTCTTC. It translates to CASSTGLAVNEQFF. The full variable domain, its missing parts supplied by reference TRBV9 and TRBJ2-1, is DSGVTQTPKHLITATGQRVTLRCSPRSGDLSVYWYQQSLDQGLQFLIQYYNGEERAKGNILERFSAQQFPDLHSELNLSSLELGDSALYFCASSTGLAVNEQFFGPGTRLTVL.

Comments on this clone: At one boundary the junction diverges from the germline segment, which might be a read error. This chain uses TRBV7-9 with TRBJ2-4; TRBD2 matches at 11 bases. The germline gives CDR1 SEHNR, CDR2 FQNEAQ (reference sequence). CDR3 length equals 16 residues. The CDR3 here is CASSHGTSGAKNIQYF. CDR3 DNA: TGCGCCAGCAGCCACGGGACTAGCGGAGCCAAAAACATTCAGTACTTC.

This clone was observed a few times. The V and J genes are TRBV28 and TRBJ1-1, with 8 nucleotides matching TRBD1. Germline V gene lookup returns CDR1 MDHEN and CDR2 SYDVKM. The CDR3 spans 16 residues. Trimming cost V 4 bases and J 5 bases; bases outside gene matches: 12. The CDR3: CASSSSTPTGATEAFF. The CDR3 DNA is TGTGCCAGCAGTTCCTCGACCCCGACAGGGGCTACTGAAGCTTTCTTT.

The table lists this clone with a few counts. This chain uses TRBV5-1 with TRBJ2-3, with D uncertain. V lost 3 bases and J 1 base, leaving 9 bases between the germline ends. The CDR3 has 14 amino acids. Germline CDR1 and CDR2: SGHRS and YFSETQ. CDR3 sequence reads: CASSSNTGTDTQYF. DNA for the CDR3: TGCGCCAGCAGCTCTAATACTGGCACAGATACGCAGTATTTT.

This clone was observed a few times. This sequence joins TRBV4-2 and TRBJ1-5, with D uncertain. CDR3 length: 14 residues. Germline CDR1 reads LGHNA; CDR2 reads YNFKEQ. V was trimmed by 1 base and J by 4 bases, leaving 8 bases between them. Written as DNA, the CDR3 is TGTGCCAGCAGCCAAGGGAGCGGGAATCAGCCCCAGCATTTT. Translation gives CASSQGSGNQPQHF.